The sequence of this TCR beta chain was determined in a study of shared clonotypes between healthy human individuals. The table came from immunoSEQ multiplex PCR; TCRdb's copy has only in-frame clones and leaves some out. Here the sample spans around 1.1 million clones, about 84% being singletons. This clone has at least ten counts. Sequencing was carried out using memory CD4+ T cells from PBMCs. Subset of the sample: CD45RA-negative fraction. This clonotype originated in a young man in good health. Some clones in this sample may be carry-over from other donors' samples.

CDR3 bases: TGTGCCAGCAGTTACTCGATTACCCCAGGGGGCAAGCAGTACTTC. Translated: CASSYSITPGGKQYF. This rearrangement joins TRBV6-5 to TRBJ2-7; TRBD1 aligns across 8 bases. The trim removed 0 bases at V and 8 bases at J, leaving 9 bases unmatched. The CDR3 runs to 15 residues. CDR1 and CDR2 from the germline V gene are MNHEY and SVGAGI.